This T cell receptor (beta chain) was sequenced during a study of cytomegalovirus exposure and HLA in healthy donors. At the level of the study: Researchers previously reported finding roughly 120 million unique TCR beta sequences from about 170 million T cells.

The PCR made use of 60 Vbeta and 13 Jbeta primers. Original methodology: Later reanalysis found about 80 million unique TCR beta chains, 10 million to 14 million of them shared. Profiling relied on immunoSEQ multiplex PCR, and the TCRdb table lists in-frame clones only, not all of them. The V and J calls and the clone size are those of that table, but D and trimming were determined from the DNA. Among 80,000 or so clones listed, roughly 82% were seen once. General observations from the study: Across donors, presence/absence analyses took sequencing depth to be roughly uniform. A later analysis linked some 17,000 TCR beta sequences to HLA alleles at 0.05 false discovery rate.

For this clone: The antigen is not known.

Germline CDR1 MNHNS, CDR2 SASEGT. CDR3 length: 14 residues. With V trimmed by 3 bases and J by 4 bases, 4 bases remained unmatched. Sequences were obtained from PBMCs. The V call is TRBV6-1, the J call TRBJ2-7, with 9 positions matching TRBD1. This sequence was found in a male donor in good health and CMV-seropositive. CDR3 protein: CASSDWDRAYEQYF. In DNA, the CDR3 is TGTGCCAGCAGTGATTGGGACAGGGCGTACGAGCAGTACTTC.